This T cell receptor beta chain was retrieved from a study of control samples from healthy donors and cancer patients. Produced via immunoSEQ multiplex PCR; TCRdb's table is partial and in-frame only. The sample gives around 140,000 clones, 85% to 90% of which show up once; about 7.9% is in the top ten. The CDR3 spans 15 residues. V was shortened by 7 bases and J by 5 bases, with 18 bases between the two germline ends. CDR1 MNHNY and CDR2 SVGAGI come from the germline V gene (reference sequence). V usage is TRBV6-6 and J usage is TRBJ1-5; TRBD1 is a possible D gene (5 bases). The sequencing sample was made of PBMCs. This TCR came from a man in his forties or fifties with head and neck cancer. CDR3 bases: TGTGCCAGCAAGCGGCGCTTCGGGGGTGATCAGCCCCAGCATTTT. Its translation: CASKRRFGGDQPQHF.